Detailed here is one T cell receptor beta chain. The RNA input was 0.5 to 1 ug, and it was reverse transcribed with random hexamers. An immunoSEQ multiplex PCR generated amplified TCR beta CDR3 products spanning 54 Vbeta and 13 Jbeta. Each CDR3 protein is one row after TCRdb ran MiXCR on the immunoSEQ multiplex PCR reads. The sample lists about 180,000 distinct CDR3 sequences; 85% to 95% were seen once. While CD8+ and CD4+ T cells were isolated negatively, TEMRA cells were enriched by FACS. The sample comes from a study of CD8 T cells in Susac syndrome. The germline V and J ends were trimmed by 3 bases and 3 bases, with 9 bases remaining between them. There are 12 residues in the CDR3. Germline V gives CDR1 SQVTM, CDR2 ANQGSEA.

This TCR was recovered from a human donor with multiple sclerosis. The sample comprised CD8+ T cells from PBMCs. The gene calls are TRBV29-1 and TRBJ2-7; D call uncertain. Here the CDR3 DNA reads TGCAGCGTTGAGCTGTGGGGCTACGAGCAGTACTTC. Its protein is CSVELWGYEQYF.